The clone carrying this T cell receptor beta chain was seen at least ten times. Its target is unknown. This entry comes from a study of regulatory T cells in long-lasting Graves disease. Whole-study results and caveats: Gene preferences differed: TRBV28, TRBJ1-2, TRBJ2-5 in persistent cases.

The germline CDR1 and CDR2 sequences are MNHEY and SMNVEV (reference sequence). This CDR3 has 17 residues. The ends were cut back, 5 bases at V and 2 bases at J, with 19 bases in the middle. The time point is: newly diagnosed GD, antithyroid drugs for less than 3 months. Construction of the TCR library relied on RNA isolated from PBMCs. CDR3 regions were amplified by Arm-PCR using iRepertoire HTBI primers to build TCR beta libraries. TCRdb called the multiplex PCR reads again in MiXCR, with one record for every CDR3 protein. The sample has around 500,000 distinct CDR3 sequences, about 13% seen once. This sample also belongs to another study, concerning T cells in Graves' hyperthyroidism and ophthalmopathy. As that study records: Exclusion followed for patients with uncontrolled infection, other autoimmune disease, pregnancy or lactation.

The TCR sequence derives from a man aged 25-40 years with Graves disease. The rearrangement uses TRBV27 and TRBJ2-1; D might be TRBD1 (5 bases). Sequencing used peripheral blood mononuclear cells (PBMCs), obtained at new diagnosis, from a patient treated with antithyroid drugs. As DNA, the CDR3 is TGTGCCAGCAGTCCCAACGTCGGTCGCAGGGCCTACAATGAGCAGTTCTTC. Translated: CASSPNVGRRAYNEQFF.